This T cell receptor (beta chain) stems from a study of blood T cell repertoires in COVID-19. At the level of the study: The United States, Italy and Spain were the sources of the acute and convalescent COVID-19 samples. Sample material is recorded as cDNA or gDNA derived from T cells, B-cell-depleted T cells, or PBMCs.

The CDR3 is 14 residues long. The junction had 6 bases not matched to a gene; V was cut back by 3 bases and J by 6 bases. Per germline, CDR1 MNHNS and CDR2 SASEGT. Authors' processing steps: Amplifying reference gene primers gave estimates of nucleated cell counts. Profiled with immunoSEQ multiplex PCR; TCRdb holds only in-frame clones, not every one. D and trimming come from the DNA, and the V and J calls and clone size come from that table. The sample consists of about 5,600 clones, about 88% of them appearing once. Sequenced material: peripheral blood. The sequence derives from a human donor in a cohort sampled during active COVID-19. J is TRBJ2-7 and V is TRBV6-1; TRBD1 agrees at 9 bases. CDR3 amino acids: CASSDNRGRLEQYF. The CDR3 nucleotides are TGTGCCAGCAGTGATAACAGGGGGCGCCTCGAGCAGTACTTC.